This T cell receptor beta chain was captured by sequencing in a study of control samples from healthy donors and cancer patients. TCRdb's table, derived via immunoSEQ multiplex PCR, lists solely in-frame clones and lacks some. The data contain fewer than 110,000 clones, about 89% of them seen just once; the ten biggest clones take up over 15%. The CDR3 contains 12 residues. V lost 4 bases and J lost 2, with 9 bases in between. Germline assignment: CDR1 SQVTM and CDR2 ANQGSEA. This TCR derives from a man in his sixties with lung cancer. The chain joins TRBV29-1 to TRBJ2-7; the D gene is possibly TRBD2 (5 bases). The sequencing sample was made of PBMCs. CDR3 DNA: TGCAGCGTTGCACAGAGGGCCTACGAGCAGTACTTC. Amino acids: CSVAQRAYEQYF.